This record concerns one TCR beta chain sequence. Source study methods: For nucleated cells, counts were estimated from reference gene primer amplification. Produced via immunoSEQ multiplex PCR; TCRdb's table is partial and in-frame only. V, J and clone size are those of that table, while D and trimming were read from the DNA. This table holds about 210,000 clones, roughly 94% found once. These data are taken from a study of blood T cell repertoires in COVID-19. Study context: The United States, Italy and Spain supplied acute and convalescent COVID-19 samples. Nucleic acid was either cDNA or gDNA, and it came from T cells, B-cell-depleted T cells, or PBMCs.

Trimming stripped 1 base from V and 4 bases from J, with 10 bases between. CDR3 length: 14 amino acids. Germline lookup yields CDR1 KGHSH and CDR2 LQKENI. Sequences were obtained from peripheral blood. The sequence was collected from a man in his thirties or forties with acute or convalescent COVID-19. The chain links TRBV18 to TRBJ1-2, with D unresolved. CDR3 sequence (DNA): TGTGCCAGCTCACCACGGGCAGACATCTATGGCTACACCTTC. Its translation is CASSPRADIYGYTF.